These T cell receptor beta chains were read from a single sample in a study of CD8+ T cells in alopecia areata. This table comes from immunoSEQ multiplex PCR, and its TCRdb copy is limited to in-frame clones, with some not included. The data contain more than 200,000 clones, over 60% of them singletons. The material sequenced was CD4+ T cells sorted from blood, taken at week 44, from a patient treated with tofacitinib. The receptors originated from a human donor with alopecia areata. Both conserved end residues are part of each CDR3. Each record gives: J gene, D gene, V gene, clone size, CDR3 DNA, CDR3 protein. D genes are given only for firm matches. Expanded clones get a size class; other rows say once, few or many, or leave the size out.

>TRBJ2-7|NA|TRBV11-2|NA
TGTGCCAGCAGCTTAGCGGGGACCGAAGAGCAGTACTTC
CASSLAGTEEQYF
>TRBJ1-2|TRBD1|TRBV10-2|NA
TGCGCCAGCAGTCGGACAGGGGGCTCTGGCTACACCTTC
CASSRTGGSGYTF
>TRBJ1-1|NA|TRBV11-2|once
TGTGCCAGCAGCTTCGGGGGTGAAGCTTTCTTT
CASSFGGEAFF
>TRBJ2-5|NA|TRBV18|NA
TGTGCCAGCTCACCATTGAACATGGAGACCCAGTACTTC
CASSPLNMETQYF
>TRBJ1-5|TRBD1|TRBV5-5|few
TGTGCCAGCAGCTCGAGGACAGGAGGCAATCAGCCCCAGCATTTT
CASSSRTGGNQPQHF
>TRBJ2-3|NA|TRBV2|NA
TGTGCCGGAGTCGGGGCCTCAGATACGCAGTATTTT
CAGVGASDTQYF
>TRBJ1-6|NA|TRBV27|NA
TGTGCCAGCAGTTTATCGGCAGGGGATCATTCACCCCTCCACTTT
CASSLSAGDHSPLHF
>TRBJ2-2|TRBD1|TRBV29-1|NA
TGCAGCGTCCGGGACAGGGCGAACACCGGGGAGCTGTTTTTT
CSVRDRANTGELFF
>TRBJ2-1|NA|TRBV25-1|NA
TGTGCCAGCAGCGAAGGTACTGAGCAGTTCTTC
CASSEGTEQFF
>TRBJ2-3|NA|TRBV21-1|few
TGTGCCAGCAGCAAAGCGCTTTTGGTTTCGCCTAGGGGCACAGATACGCAGTATTTT
CASSKALLVSPRGTDTQYF